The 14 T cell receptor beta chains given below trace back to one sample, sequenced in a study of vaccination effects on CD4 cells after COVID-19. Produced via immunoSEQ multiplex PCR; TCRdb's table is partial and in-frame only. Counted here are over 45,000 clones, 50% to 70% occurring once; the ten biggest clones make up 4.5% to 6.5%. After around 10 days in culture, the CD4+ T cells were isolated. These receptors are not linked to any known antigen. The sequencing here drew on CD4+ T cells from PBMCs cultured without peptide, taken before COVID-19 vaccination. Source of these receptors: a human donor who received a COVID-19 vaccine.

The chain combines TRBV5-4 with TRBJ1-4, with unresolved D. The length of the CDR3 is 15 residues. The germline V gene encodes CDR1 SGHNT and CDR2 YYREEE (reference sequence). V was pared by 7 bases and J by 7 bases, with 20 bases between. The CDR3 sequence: CASGRSASTSEKLFF. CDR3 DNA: TGTGCCAGCGGGCGTTCGGCCAGCACGTCTGAAAAACTGTTTTTT.

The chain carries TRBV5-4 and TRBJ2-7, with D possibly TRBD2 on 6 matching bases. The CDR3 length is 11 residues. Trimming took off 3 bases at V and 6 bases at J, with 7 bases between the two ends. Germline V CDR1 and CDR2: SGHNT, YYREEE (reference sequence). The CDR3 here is CASSWGGEQYF. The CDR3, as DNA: TGTGCCAGCAGCTGGGGAGGCGAGCAGTACTTC.

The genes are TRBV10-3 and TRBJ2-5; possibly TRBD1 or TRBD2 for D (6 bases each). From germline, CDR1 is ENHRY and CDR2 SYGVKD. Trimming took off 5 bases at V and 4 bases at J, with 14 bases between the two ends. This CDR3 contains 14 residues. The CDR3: CAISRSGGPETQYF. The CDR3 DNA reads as TGTGCCATCAGTCGAAGTGGGGGGCCAGAGACCCAGTACTTC.

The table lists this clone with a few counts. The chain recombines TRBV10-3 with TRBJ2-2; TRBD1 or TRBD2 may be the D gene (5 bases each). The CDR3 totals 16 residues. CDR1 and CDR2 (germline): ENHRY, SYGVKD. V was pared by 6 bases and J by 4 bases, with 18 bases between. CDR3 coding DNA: TGTGCCATCAGCGCCGATCGGGGCAAGGGCACCGGGGAGCTGTTTTTT. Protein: CAISADRGKGTGELFF.

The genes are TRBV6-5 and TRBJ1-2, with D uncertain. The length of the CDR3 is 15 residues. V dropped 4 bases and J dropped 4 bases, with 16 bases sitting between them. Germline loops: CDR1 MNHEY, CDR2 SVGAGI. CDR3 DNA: TGTGCCAGCAGTTCCCCCAGAGAGAGAAGCTATGGCTACACCTTC. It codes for CASSSPRERSYGYTF.

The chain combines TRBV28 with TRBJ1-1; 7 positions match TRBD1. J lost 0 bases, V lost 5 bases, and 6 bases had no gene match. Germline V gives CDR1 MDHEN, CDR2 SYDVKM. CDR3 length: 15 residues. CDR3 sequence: CASSRLTGMNTEAFF. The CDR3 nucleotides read TGTGCCAGCAGTCGCCTGACAGGGATGAACACTGAAGCTTTCTTT.

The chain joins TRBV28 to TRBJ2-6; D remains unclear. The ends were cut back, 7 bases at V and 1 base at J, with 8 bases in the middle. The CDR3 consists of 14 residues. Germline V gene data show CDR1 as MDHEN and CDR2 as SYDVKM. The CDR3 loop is CASTISSGANVLTF. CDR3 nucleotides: TGTGCCAGCACCATCAGTTCTGGGGCCAACGTCCTGACTTTC.

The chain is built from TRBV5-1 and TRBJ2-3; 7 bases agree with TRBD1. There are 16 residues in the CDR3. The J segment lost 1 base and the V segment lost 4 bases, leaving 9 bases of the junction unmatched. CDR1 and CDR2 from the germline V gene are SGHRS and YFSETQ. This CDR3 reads CASSKGGEGGTDTQYF. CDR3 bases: TGCGCCAGCAGCAAAGGGGGCGAGGGCGGCACAGATACGCAGTATTTT.

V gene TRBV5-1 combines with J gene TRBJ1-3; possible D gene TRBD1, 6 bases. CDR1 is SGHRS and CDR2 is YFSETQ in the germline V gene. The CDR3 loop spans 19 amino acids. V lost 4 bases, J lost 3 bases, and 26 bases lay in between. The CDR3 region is CASSPWTAASRLSGNTIYF. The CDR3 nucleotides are TGCGCCAGCAGCCCCTGGACAGCCGCAAGCAGGTTGAGTGGAAACACCATATATTTT. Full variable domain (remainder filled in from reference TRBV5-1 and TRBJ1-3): KAGVTQTPRYLIKTRGQQVTLSCSPISGHRSVSWYQQTPGQGLQFLFEYFSETQRNKGNFPGRFSGRQFSNSRSEMNVSTLELGDSALYLCASSPWTAASRLSGNTIYFGEGSWLTVV.

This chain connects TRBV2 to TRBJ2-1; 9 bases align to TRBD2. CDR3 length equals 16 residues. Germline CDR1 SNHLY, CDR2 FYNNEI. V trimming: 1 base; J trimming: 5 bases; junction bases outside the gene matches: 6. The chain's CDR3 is CASSEGSAGGHNEQFF. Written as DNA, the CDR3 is TGTGCCAGCAGTGAAGGGTCGGCGGGGGGGCACAATGAGCAGTTCTTC. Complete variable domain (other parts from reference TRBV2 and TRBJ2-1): EPEVTQTPSHQVTQMGQEVILRCVPISNHLYFYWYRQILGQKVEFLVSFYNNEISEKSEIFDDQFSVERPDGSNFTLKIRSTKLEDSAMYFCASSEGSAGGHNEQFFGPGTRLTVL.

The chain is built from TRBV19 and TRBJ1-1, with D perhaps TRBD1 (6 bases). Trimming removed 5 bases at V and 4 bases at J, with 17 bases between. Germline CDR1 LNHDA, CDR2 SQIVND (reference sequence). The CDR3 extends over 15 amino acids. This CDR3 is CASSPRGGAGTEAFF. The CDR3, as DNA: TGTGCCAGTAGTCCCCGGGGGGGGGCGGGCACTGAAGCTTTCTTT.

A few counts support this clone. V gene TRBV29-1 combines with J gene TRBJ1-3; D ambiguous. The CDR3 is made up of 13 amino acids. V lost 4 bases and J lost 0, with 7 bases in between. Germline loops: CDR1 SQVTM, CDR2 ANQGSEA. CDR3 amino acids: CSVGQSSGNTIYF. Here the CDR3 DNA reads TGCAGCGTTGGTCAGAGCTCTGGAAACACCATATATTTT.

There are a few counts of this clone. CDR3 nucleotides: TGTGCCAGCAGTGAGGGAGGCAAACTGTTTTTT. This translates into CASSEGGKLFF. The V gene is TRBV6-1, the J gene TRBJ1-4; D gene uncertain. V lost 3 bases to trimming and J lost 11 bases, with 7 bases between them. CDR1 MNHNS and CDR2 SASEGT come from the germline V gene. This CDR3 is built from 11 residues.

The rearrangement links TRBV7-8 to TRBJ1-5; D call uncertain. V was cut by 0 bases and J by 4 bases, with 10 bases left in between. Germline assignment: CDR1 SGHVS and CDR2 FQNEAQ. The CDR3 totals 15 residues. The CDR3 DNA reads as TGTGCCAGCAGCTTAGCGAAGGGTCTTAATCAGCCCCAGCATTTT. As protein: CASSLAKGLNQPQHF.